These 21 T cell receptor beta chains were sequenced from one sample in a study of blood T cell repertoires in COVID-19. The protocol was immunoSEQ multiplex PCR, while the TCRdb copy is restricted to in-frame clones and leaves out a portion. The table has 200,000 to 250,000 clones, around 84% seen once. Specimen: peripheral blood. These receptors all stem from an elderly woman with active or convalescent COVID-19.

V and J are TRBV2 and TRBJ1-2, with TRBD1 matching over 12 bases. The CDR3 has 16 amino acids. The V gene's germline CDR1 is SNHLY and CDR2 FYNNEI. The junction had 11 bases not matched to a gene; V was cut back by 6 bases and J by 6 bases. The CDR3 DNA is TGTGCCAGCAGGGTGGGACAGGGGGCCGCTGTCCATGGCTACACCTTC. Protein: CASRVGQGAAVHGYTF.

This clone appeared a few times. V and J are TRBV5-1 and TRBJ2-1; 9 nucleotides agree with TRBD2. Germline V gene sequence: CDR1 SGHRS, CDR2 YFSETQ. Trimming at V came to 0 bases and at J to 12 bases, leaving 7 bases not matched to a gene. The CDR3 has 14 residues. CDR3 DNA sequence: TGCGCCAGCAGCTTGGCCCAGCGGGAGGCTACGCAGTTCTTC. Protein product: CASSLAQREATQFF.

This sequence joins TRBV19 and TRBJ2-5; maybe TRBD2 (7 bases). The germline V and J ends were trimmed by 5 bases and 0 bases, with 13 bases remaining between them. The CDR3 consists of 15 residues. From germline, CDR1 is LNHDA and CDR2 SQIVND (reference sequence). The CDR3 region is CASSGGAAYQETQYF. The DNA for the CDR3 is TGTGCCAGTAGTGGGGGGGCCGCGTACCAAGAGACCCAGTACTTC.

V and J are TRBV5-1 and TRBJ1-2; D is perhaps TRBD1 (6 bases). V lost 4 bases, J lost 4 bases, and 14 bases lay in between. This CDR3 is 14 amino acids long. Per germline, CDR1 SGHRS and CDR2 YFSETQ. This CDR3 reads CASSAGESGYGYTF. The CDR3 DNA is TGCGCCAGCAGCGCAGGGGAGTCGGGCTATGGCTACACCTTC.

The rearrangement links TRBV11-3 to TRBJ1-3; tentatively, D is TRBD1 (6 bases). The CDR3 runs to 13 residues. The germline V gene has CDR1 SGHNT and CDR2 YENEEA. The V gene lost 5 bases and the J gene lost 8 bases, with 13 bases spanning the gap. CDR3 in amino acids: CASSQSGADTIYF. The CDR3 bases are TGTGCCAGCAGCCAATCAGGGGCGGACACCATATATTTT.

This sequence joins TRBV4-3 and TRBJ2-2; 8 bases are shared with TRBD2. The CDR3 extends over 16 amino acids. Germline values: CDR1 LGHNA, CDR2 YSLEER. The V gene end was trimmed by 6 bases and the J gene end by 0 bases; junction bases not matched to a gene: 6. The CDR3 protein is CASRKTAGANTGELFF. For the CDR3, the DNA is TGCGCCAGCAGAAAAACAGCGGGAGCGAACACCGGGGAGCTGTTTTTT.

The chain uses TRBV29-1 and TRBJ2-3; D is ambiguous. Germline values: CDR1 SQVTM, CDR2 ANQGSEA. The CDR3 has 14 amino acids. V was cut by 0 bases and J by 0 bases, with 7 bases left in between. The CDR3 region has the DNA TGCAGCGTTGAAGAGTTTTCTAGCACAGATACGCAGTATTTT. This sequence encodes CSVEEFSSTDTQYF.

CDR3 DNA sequence: TGCAGCGCCGGGACAGGCGGGGAGACCCAGTACTTC. Translation: CSAGTGGETQYF. This chain links TRBV29-1 with TRBJ2-5; 8 nucleotides match TRBD1. Trimming removed 7 bases from V and 5 bases from J; junction bases left unmatched: 6. Germline V gene data show CDR1 as SQVTM and CDR2 as ANQGSEA. CDR3 size: 12 residues.

V is TRBV4-1 and J is TRBJ2-3; D might be TRBD1 (6 bases). Germline assignment: CDR1 MGHRA and CDR2 YSYEKL. This CDR3 has 16 residues. Trimming cost V 1 base and J 2 bases, with 13 bases left between them. As DNA, the CDR3 is TGCGCCAGCAGCCAAGCCCGGGACACCTACACAGATACGCAGTATTTT. It codes for CASSQARDTYTDTQYF.

This chain joins TRBV6-2 or TRBV6-3 and TRBJ1-5; a weak D match, TRBD1 (6 bases). This CDR3 region has 11 residues. Germline loops: CDR1 MNHEY, CDR2 SVGEGT. V gave up 6 bases and J gave up 11 bases, with 11 bases separating them. For the CDR3, the DNA is TGTGCCAGCAGCCAAGGGGGAGCCCAGCATTTT. It encodes CASSQGGAQHF.

The chain is built from TRBV5-1 and TRBJ2-3; TRBD2 matches 12 bases. V lost 3 bases, J lost 2 bases, and 13 bases stayed unmatched. The CDR3 totals 19 residues. Per germline, CDR1 SGHRS and CDR2 YFSETQ. The CDR3 DNA sequence: TGCGCCAGCAGCTCGGGACACCGGGGACTAGCGGGTGTCACAGATACGCAGTATTTT. It codes for CASSSGHRGLAGVTDTQYF.

V gene TRBV5-1 combines with J gene TRBJ1-2, with D unresolved. The ends were cut back, 4 bases at V and 1 base at J, with 11 bases in the middle. In germline, CDR1 is SGHRS, CDR2 YFSETQ. This CDR3 is built from 14 residues. CDR3 amino acids: CASSPQTGNYGYTF. CDR3 DNA: TGCGCCAGCAGCCCTCAGACGGGTAACTATGGCTACACCTTC.

The gene calls are TRBV24-1 and TRBJ2-1; D possibly corresponds to TRBD2 (7 bases). The CDR3 is made up of 15 amino acids. Germline V gives CDR1 KGHDR, CDR2 SFDVKD. With 3 bases removed from V and 5 bases from J, the gap between germline ends came to 13 bases. In DNA, the CDR3 is TGTGCCACCAGTGATCCCCGGGGGGCACACAATGAGCAGTTCTTC. Translated, it gives CATSDPRGAHNEQFF.

This rearrangement joins TRBV29-1 to TRBJ2-1, with 10 nucleotides matching TRBD2. Germline-derived CDR1 and CDR2 are SQVTM and ANQGSEA. Trimming at V came to 8 bases and at J to 6 bases, leaving 10 bases not matched to a gene. The CDR3 is made up of 14 amino acids. This CDR3 reads CSNIILAGVNEQFF. DNA of the CDR3: TGCAGCAATATCATTCTAGCGGGAGTCAATGAGCAGTTCTTC.

This clone appeared once. This rearrangement joins TRBV29-1 to TRBJ1-2; TRBD1 agrees at 7 bases. Germline V gene sequence: CDR1 SQVTM, CDR2 ANQGSEA. The V segment lost 4 bases and the J segment 4 bases; nucleotides outside the gene matches: 6. The CDR3 spans 13 residues. CDR3 loop: CSVGGDSLYGYTF. CDR3 in DNA: TGCAGCGTTGGGGGGGACAGCCTCTATGGCTACACCTTC.

The chain is built from TRBV28 and TRBJ1-2, with D possibly being TRBD1 (6 bases). Germline CDR1 is MDHEN and CDR2 is SYDVKM. This CDR3 comprises 15 residues. Deletions cut 4 bases from V and 8 bases from J, with 20 bases between. The CDR3 sequence: CASSSPDRGAWGYTF. The DNA of the CDR3 is TGTGCCAGCAGTTCCCCGGATCGGGGGGCGTGGGGCTACACCTTC.

This clone was picked up one time. This sequence joins TRBV7-3 and TRBJ2-1; 11 nucleotides agree with TRBD2. The CDR3 consists of 15 residues. The germline V gene encodes CDR1 SGHTA and CDR2 FQGTGA. After removal of 5 bases from V and 8 bases from J, the junction contained 8 bases not matched to a gene. The CDR3 coding sequence is TGTGCCAGCAGCATCAGACTAGCGGGAATCGATGAGCAGTTCTTC. It translates to CASSIRLAGIDEQFF.

This sequence joins TRBV7-2 and TRBJ2-7, with TRBD2 identical over 10 bases. The germline V gene encodes CDR1 SGHTA and CDR2 FQGNSA. The length of the CDR3 is 17 residues. The junction had 14 bases not matched to a gene; V was cut back by 4 bases and J by 5 bases. The CDR3: CASSWSTSGVPGNEQYF. The CDR3 coding sequence is TGTGCCAGCAGCTGGTCAACTAGCGGGGTTCCTGGAAACGAGCAGTACTTC.

The chain joins TRBV28 to TRBJ1-2, with a tentative D call TRBD1 (5 bases). CDR1 is MDHEN and CDR2 is SYDVKM in the germline V gene. The CDR3 extends over 15 amino acids. V shed 3 bases and J shed 8 bases, with 19 bases lying between them. The CDR3 region has the DNA TGTGCCAGCAGTTTTCAAGCAGGCCGACAGCAGGGCTACACCTTC. Protein: CASSFQAGRQQGYTF.

This chain joins TRBV14 and TRBJ2-2; maybe TRBD2 (6 bases). The CDR3 has 17 amino acids. CDR1 and CDR2 (germline): SGHDN, FVKESK. Trimming cost V 2 bases and J 3 bases, with 16 bases left between them. This chain's CDR3 is CASSQRRASEDTGELFF. CDR3 in DNA: TGTGCCAGCAGCCAAAGACGGGCTAGCGAGGACACCGGGGAGCTGTTTTTT.

The V gene is TRBV28, the J gene TRBJ2-7, with a weak D call TRBD1 (6 bases). The germline V and J ends were trimmed by 1 base and 4 bases, with 14 bases remaining between them. Germline values: CDR1 MDHEN, CDR2 SYDVKM. This CDR3 is built from 15 residues. DNA for the CDR3: TGTGCCAGCAGTTTATTCGGCGGACAGACTTACGAGCAGTACTTC. It codes for CASSLFGGQTYEQYF.